This T cell receptor beta chain was retrieved from a study of T-cell memory formation after mild COVID-19. Regarding the study as a whole: Day 15 to 85 contracting clones showed balanced CD4/CD8; later expanders leaned CD4+.

Comments on this clonotype: Its specificity is not known.

In TCRdb, the 5' RACE reads were re-called with MiXCR into one record per CDR3 protein. The table shows about 140,000 distinct CDR3 sequences, with about 14% occurring only once. CDR1 MNHEY and CDR2 SVGAGI come from the germline V gene. The CDR3 has 12 residues. V shed 4 bases and J shed 10 bases, with 13 bases lying between them. Sample: PBMCs or a T cell subset sorted from them (not recorded which). This sequence was found in an adult woman who had mild COVID-19 (a few samples of this study predate the infection). Cell type and time point are not known. V and J are TRBV6-5 and TRBJ2-5; D is possibly TRBD1 (6 bases). The CDR3 sequence: CASSSIRGNQYF. CDR3 nucleotides: TGTGCCAGCAGTTCGATCAGGGGCAACCAGTACTTC.